This paragraph covers one T cell receptor beta chain sequence. No antigen is known for it. This entry comes from a study of T cell responses to AZD1222 COVID-19 vaccine. Only in-frame clones appear in the TCRdb table, and some are missing; sequencing was by immunoSEQ multiplex PCR. Of 65,000 to 75,000 clones in the sample, over 70% were seen once. Trimming removed 4 bases at V and 4 bases at J, with 20 bases between. Germline V lookup: CDR1 SGDLS, CDR2 YYNGEE. The CDR3 spans 16 residues. Notes on the study in general: Spike-spanning, vaccine-associated CD4 TCRs were dominant at 160-218 and 743-854.

The specimen was peripheral blood, collected 28 days after the second AZD1222 dose. This chain links TRBV9 with TRBJ2-5; D may be TRBD2 (6 bases). The TCR was taken from an adult who received the AZD1222 COVID-19 vaccine. CDR3 coding DNA: TGTGCCAGCAGCCTGGGGCTTAGAGTGCGGGGAGAGACCCAGTACTTC. This codes for CASSLGLRVRGETQYF.